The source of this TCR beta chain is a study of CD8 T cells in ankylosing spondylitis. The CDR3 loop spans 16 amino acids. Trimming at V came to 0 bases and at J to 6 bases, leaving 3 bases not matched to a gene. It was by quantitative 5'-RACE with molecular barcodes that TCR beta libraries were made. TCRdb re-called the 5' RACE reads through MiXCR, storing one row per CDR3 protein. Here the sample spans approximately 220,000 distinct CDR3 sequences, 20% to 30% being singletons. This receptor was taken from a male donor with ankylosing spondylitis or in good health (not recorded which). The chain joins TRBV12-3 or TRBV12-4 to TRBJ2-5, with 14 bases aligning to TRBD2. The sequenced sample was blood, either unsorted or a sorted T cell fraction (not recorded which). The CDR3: CASSLAGLAGAKTQYF. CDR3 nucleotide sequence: TGTGCCAGCAGTTTAGCGGGACTAGCGGGAGCTAAGACCCAGTACTTC.